The 3 T cell receptor beta chains presented below share a single source sample, sequenced in a study of CD8+ T cells in alopecia areata. A sort of pooled cutaneous lymph node cells used CD4, CD8alpha, NKG2D, NKG2ACE and other stains. Sequencing used cDNA as its template, made by extracting RNA and reverse transcribing it. Only in-frame clones appear in the TCRdb table, and some are missing; sequencing was by immunoSEQ multiplex PCR. The data show 200,000 to 300,000 clones, with none appearing a single time. Sequencing input: CD4+ T cells sorted from a lymph node. The receptors come from a C3H/HeJ mouse with alopecia areata. The strain's MHC: H2-k.

With respect to this clone: Genes and germline are mouse. The missing CDR3 end, 4 residues past where the read stops, is filled in from the germline J gene. Distinct nucleotide sequences in the sample also encode this CDR3. This chain joins TRBV19 and TRBJ2-7; TRBD2 aligns across 11 bases. CDR3 length equals 15 residues. CDR1 FNHDT and CDR2 SITEND come from the germline V gene (reference sequence). Losses at the gene ends were 5 bases for V and 1 base for J; bases not matched to a gene: 5. CDR3 loop: CASRAGTGGSYEQYF. The part of the CDR3 DNA that was read is TGTGCCAGCAGAGCGGGGACTGGGGGTTCCTAT.

This clone was seen only a few times. The gene names here belong to mouse. The CDR3 is cut off 4 residues early in the read; its end comes from the germline J gene. The gene calls are TRBV19 and TRBJ2-1, with D perhaps TRBD2 (7 bases). The CDR3 extends over 17 amino acids. Germline CDR1 reads FNHDT; CDR2 reads SITEND (reference sequence). The V gene lost 1 base and the J gene lost 1 base, with 15 bases spanning the gap. The part of the CDR3 DNA that was read is TGTGCCAGCAGTATAAGGGATTGGGGGGCGAACTATGCT. Its protein is CASSIRDWGANYA. The entire CDR3 is CASSIRDWGANYAEQFF.

This clone has just a few counts. Gene names denote mouse genes. The read terminates 4 residues before the CDR3 end, so the remaining end is supplied by the germline J gene. The chain joins TRBV1 to TRBJ2-1; 10 nucleotides align to TRBD1. CDR3 length equals 14 residues. The germline CDR1 and CDR2 sequences are NSQYPW and LRSPGD (reference sequence). Losses at the gene ends were 4 bases for V and 6 bases for J; bases not matched to a gene: 3. The CDR3 reads CTCSEGTGVAEQFF. Incomplete CDR3 DNA: TGCACCTGCAGTGAAGGGACAGGGGTTGCT.